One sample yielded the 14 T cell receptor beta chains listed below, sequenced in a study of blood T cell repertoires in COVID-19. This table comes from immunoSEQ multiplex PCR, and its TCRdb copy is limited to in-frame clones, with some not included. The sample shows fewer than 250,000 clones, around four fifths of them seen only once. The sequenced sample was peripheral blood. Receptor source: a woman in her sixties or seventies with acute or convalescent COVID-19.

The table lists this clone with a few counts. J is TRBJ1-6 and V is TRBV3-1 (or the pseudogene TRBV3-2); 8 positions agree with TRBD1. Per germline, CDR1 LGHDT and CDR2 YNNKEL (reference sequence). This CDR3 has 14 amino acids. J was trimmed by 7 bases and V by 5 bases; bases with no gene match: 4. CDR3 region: CASSFRGQNSPLHF. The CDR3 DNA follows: TGTGCCAGCAGCTTCAGGGGGCAGAATTCACCCCTCCACTTT.

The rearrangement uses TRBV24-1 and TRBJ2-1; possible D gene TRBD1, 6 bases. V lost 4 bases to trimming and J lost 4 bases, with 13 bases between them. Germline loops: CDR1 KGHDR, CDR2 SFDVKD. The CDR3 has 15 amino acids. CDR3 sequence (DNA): TGTGCCACCAGTGACACCCTCGGACAGTACAATGAGCAGTTCTTC. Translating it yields CATSDTLGQYNEQFF.

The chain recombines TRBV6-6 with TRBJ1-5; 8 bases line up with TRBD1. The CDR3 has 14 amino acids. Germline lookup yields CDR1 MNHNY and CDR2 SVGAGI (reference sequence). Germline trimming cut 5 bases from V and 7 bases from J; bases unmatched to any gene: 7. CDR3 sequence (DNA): TGTGCCAGCAGTGGACAGGGTATGGGGCAGCCCCAGCATTTT. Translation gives CASSGQGMGQPQHF.

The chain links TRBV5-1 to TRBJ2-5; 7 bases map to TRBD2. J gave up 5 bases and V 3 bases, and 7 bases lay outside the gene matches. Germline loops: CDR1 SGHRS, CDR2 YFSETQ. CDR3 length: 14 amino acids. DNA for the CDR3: TGCGCCAGCAGCTCCGGACTAGGCGGGGAGACCCAGTACTTC. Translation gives CASSSGLGGETQYF.

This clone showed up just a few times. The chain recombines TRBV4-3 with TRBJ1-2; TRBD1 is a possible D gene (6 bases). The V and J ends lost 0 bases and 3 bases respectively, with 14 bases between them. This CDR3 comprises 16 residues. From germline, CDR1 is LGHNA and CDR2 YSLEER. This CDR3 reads CASSQDSGGAHYGYTF. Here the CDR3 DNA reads TGCGCCAGCAGCCAAGATTCCGGGGGGGCACACTATGGCTACACCTTC.

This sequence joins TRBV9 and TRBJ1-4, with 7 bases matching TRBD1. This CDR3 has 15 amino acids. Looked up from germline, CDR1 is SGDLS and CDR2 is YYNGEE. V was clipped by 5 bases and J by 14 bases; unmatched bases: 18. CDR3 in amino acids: CASSEAGTALGGLFF. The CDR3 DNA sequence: TGTGCCAGCAGTGAGGCGGGGACAGCCCTTGGGGGGCTGTTTTTT.

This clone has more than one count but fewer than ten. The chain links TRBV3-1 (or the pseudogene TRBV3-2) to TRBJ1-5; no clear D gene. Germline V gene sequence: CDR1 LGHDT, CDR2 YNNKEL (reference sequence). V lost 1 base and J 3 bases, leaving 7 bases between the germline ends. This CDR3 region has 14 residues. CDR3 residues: CASSQGTVNQPQHF. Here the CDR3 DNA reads TGTGCCAGCAGCCAAGGAACGGTCAATCAGCCCCAGCATTTT.

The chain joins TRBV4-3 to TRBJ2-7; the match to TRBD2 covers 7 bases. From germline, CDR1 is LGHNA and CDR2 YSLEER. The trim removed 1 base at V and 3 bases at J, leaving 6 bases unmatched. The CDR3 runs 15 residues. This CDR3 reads CASSQVWGGVYEQYF. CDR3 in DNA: TGCGCCAGCAGCCAAGTATGGGGGGGTGTCTACGAGCAGTACTTC.

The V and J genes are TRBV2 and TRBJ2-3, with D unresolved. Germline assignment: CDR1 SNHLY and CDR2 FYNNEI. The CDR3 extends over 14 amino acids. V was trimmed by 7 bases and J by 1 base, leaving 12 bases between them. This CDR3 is CASKLTWGTDTQYF. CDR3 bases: TGTGCCAGCAAACTAACATGGGGCACAGATACGCAGTATTTT.

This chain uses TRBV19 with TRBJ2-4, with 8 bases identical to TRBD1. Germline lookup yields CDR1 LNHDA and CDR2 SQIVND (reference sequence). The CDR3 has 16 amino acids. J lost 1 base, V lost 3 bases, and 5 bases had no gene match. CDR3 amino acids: CASSIVQGAAKNIQYF. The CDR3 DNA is TGTGCCAGTAGTATCGTTCAGGGGGCCGCCAAAAACATTCAGTACTTC. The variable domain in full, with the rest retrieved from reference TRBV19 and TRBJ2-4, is DGGITQSPKYLFRKEGQNVTLSCEQNLNHDAMYWYRQDPGQGLRLIYYSQIVNDFQKGDIAEGYSVSREKKESFPLTVTSAQKNPTAFYLCASSIVQGAAKNIQYFGAGTRLSVL.

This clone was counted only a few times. Here the CDR3 DNA reads TGTGCCAGCAGTGAACAGGGTCGAAAATACAATGAGCAGTTCTTC. Its translation is CASSEQGRKYNEQFF. The gene calls are TRBV6-1 and TRBJ2-1; a possible D gene is TRBD1 (5 bases). In germline, CDR1 is MNHNS, CDR2 SASEGT. The CDR3 runs to 15 residues. The V and J ends lost 2 bases and 4 bases respectively, with 12 bases between them.

The CDR3 nucleotides read TGTGCCAGCAGTTTGTGGGGGGGTTCCTACGAGCAGTACTTC. This encodes CASSLWGGSYEQYF. The chain combines TRBV6-2 or TRBV6-3 with TRBJ2-7, with 7 nucleotides matching TRBD2. Trimming took 4 bases from V and 1 from J; bases not matched to a gene: 4. CDR1 is MNHEY and CDR2 is SVGEGT in the germline V gene. The CDR3 loop spans 14 amino acids.

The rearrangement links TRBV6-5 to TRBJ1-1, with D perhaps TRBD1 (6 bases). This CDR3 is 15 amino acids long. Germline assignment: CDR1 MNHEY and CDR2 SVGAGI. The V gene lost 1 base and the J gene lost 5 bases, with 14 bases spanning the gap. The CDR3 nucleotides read TGTGCCAGCAGTTACTGGGAGGGGGTGGCAACTGAAGCTTTCTTT. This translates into CASSYWEGVATEAFF.

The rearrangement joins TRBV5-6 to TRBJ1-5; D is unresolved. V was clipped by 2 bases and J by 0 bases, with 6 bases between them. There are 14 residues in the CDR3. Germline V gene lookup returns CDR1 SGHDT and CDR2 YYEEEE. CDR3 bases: TGTGCCAGCAGCTTCGGGGTTAGCAATCAGCCCCAGCATTTT. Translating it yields CASSFGVSNQPQHF.